Described below is a single T cell receptor (beta chain) sequence and its context. There is no known antigen for this receptor. This entry is derived from a study of T cells expressing NK-cell markers (dated by TCRdb to about 2020). At the level of the whole study: In sorted CD3+CD56+NKG2C+, CD3+CD56+NKG2C- and CD3+CD56-NKG2C+ T-cell subsets from 7 or 8 donors, TCR beta-chain repertoires were profiled. Among the eight sequenced donors, seven were HCMV-seropositive and one was HCMV-seronegative. Randomly selected healthy volunteers, three men and five women, were used as the eight sequenced donors. Sequencing of the libraries produced 2 x 150 bp reads on Illumina HiSeq 2000/2500, MiSeq or NextSeq. Here is what the overall study found, with its caveats: Whether the expanded NKG2C-expressing T cell clones were specific for HCMV antigens was left unclear. Those dominant clonotypes were again the most abundant among CD3+CD56-NKG2C+ cells in a few donors, at roughly 25-65%. In six donors, the dominant CD3+CD56+NKG2C+ clonotypes were among the top 10 CD8+ clonotypes and accounted for roughly 1.0-8% of CD8+ T cells.

Sequenced on an Illumina HiSeq 2000. TCR beta cDNA libraries were prepared using 5'RACE template switching, which introduced a universal primer site and unique molecular identifiers. cDNA synthesis was primed from the TCR beta constant segment, followed by two successive PCR amplification steps. Per the source publication's procedure: MIGEC was used to demultiplex reads and group the reads by UMI, and MiTCR was used to assemble and quantify clonotypes. Only TCR cDNA sequences supported by at least two reads were kept to exclude erroneous sequences. Downstream repertoire analysis used the tcR package, and clonotypes were matched across fractions by CDR3 nucleotide sequence plus V segment. Antigen specificity was annotated against VDJdb with VDJmatch, allowing one amino acid substitution in CDR3. Reprocessed by TCRdb, the reads give a single entry per CDR3 protein sequence, without DNA. It is TCRdb's table, rather than the study itself, that gives the V and J calls and clone size. Per the sample table, the count is about 190,000 distinct CDR3 sequences. 20% to 25% of the sample comes from the top ten.

CDR1 and CDR2, looked up from the germline V gene (reference sequence), are SGHAT and FQDESV. Its CDR3 holds 18 amino acids, cysteine through phenylalanine. No DNA has been recorded. To determine HCMV serostatus, a commercial ELISA kit was used to detect HCMV-specific IgG in serum. Peripheral blood mononuclear cells were isolated from blood by Ficoll density gradient centrifugation. The source material was blood T cells: a sorted CD56 or NKG2C T cell subset, CD4+ or CD8+ T cells, or bulk PBMC T cells (not recorded which). The chain joins TRBV11-1 to TRBJ1-1. The TCR originated in a man aged 18-69 years in good health. The CDR3 region reads CASYLPAANSFMNTEAFF.